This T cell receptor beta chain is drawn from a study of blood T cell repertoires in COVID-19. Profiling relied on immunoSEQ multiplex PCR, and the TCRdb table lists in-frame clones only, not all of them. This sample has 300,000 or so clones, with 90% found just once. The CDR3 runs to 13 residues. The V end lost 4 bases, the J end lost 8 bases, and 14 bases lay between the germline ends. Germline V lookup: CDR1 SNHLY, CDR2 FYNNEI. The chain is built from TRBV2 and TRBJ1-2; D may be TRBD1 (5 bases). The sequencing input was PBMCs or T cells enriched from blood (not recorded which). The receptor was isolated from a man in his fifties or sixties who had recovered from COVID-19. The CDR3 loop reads CASSGQGVKGYTF. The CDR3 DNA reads TGTGCCAGCAGTGGCCAAGGGGTAAAAGGCTACACCTTC.